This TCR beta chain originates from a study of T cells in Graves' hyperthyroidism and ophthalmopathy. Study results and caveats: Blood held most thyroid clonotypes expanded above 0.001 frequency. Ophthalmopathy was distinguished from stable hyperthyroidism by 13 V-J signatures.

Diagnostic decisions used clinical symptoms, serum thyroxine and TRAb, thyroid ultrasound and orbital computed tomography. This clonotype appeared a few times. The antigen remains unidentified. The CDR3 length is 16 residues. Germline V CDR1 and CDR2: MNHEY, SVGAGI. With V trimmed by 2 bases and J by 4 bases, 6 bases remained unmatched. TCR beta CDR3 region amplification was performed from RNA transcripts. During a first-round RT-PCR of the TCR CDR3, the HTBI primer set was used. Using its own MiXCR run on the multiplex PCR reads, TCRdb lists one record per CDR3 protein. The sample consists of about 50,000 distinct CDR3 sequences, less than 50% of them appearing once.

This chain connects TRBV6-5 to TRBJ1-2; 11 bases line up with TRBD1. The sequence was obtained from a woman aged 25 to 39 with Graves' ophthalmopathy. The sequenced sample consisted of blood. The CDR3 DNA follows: TGTGCCAGCAGTTACCGAAGGACAGGGGGCGCCTATGGCTACACCTTC. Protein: CASSYRRTGGAYGYTF.